The 17 T cell receptor beta chains in this list originate from one sample, sequenced in a study of CD8 T cells in Susac syndrome. Random hexamers were used to reverse transcribe an amount of about 0.45 to 1 ug RNA. Each CDR3 protein gets one entry after TCRdb re-called the immunoSEQ multiplex PCR reads with MiXCR. This repertoire shows about 440,000 distinct CDR3 sequences, 75% to 90% found once; its top ten account for roughly 0.11%. Source material: CD8+ T cells from PBMCs. The source is a human donor with multiple sclerosis.

The J gene is TRBJ2-7, the V gene TRBV6-5; D not resolved. CDR1 and CDR2 (germline): MNHEY, SVGAGI. Trimming removed 8 bases at V and 9 bases at J, with 11 bases between. The CDR3 is 10 amino acids. The CDR3: CASGPMGQYF. The CDR3, as DNA: TGTGCCAGCGGACCTATGGGGCAGTACTTC.

V gene TRBV4-1 combines with J gene TRBJ2-7, with 10 bases fitting TRBD1. The length of the CDR3 is 16 residues. V gave up 3 bases and J gave up 3 bases; unmatched junction bases: 8. The germline CDR1 and CDR2 sequences are MGHRA and YSYEKL. The CDR3 loop is CASSQNPGQGFYEQYF. The CDR3 nucleotides read TGCGCCAGCAGCCAGAACCCGGGACAGGGGTTCTACGAGCAGTACTTC.

This clonotype was counted once. The chain uses TRBV10-3 and TRBJ1-3; D call uncertain. Germline CDR1 reads ENHRY; CDR2 reads SYGVKD. This CDR3 is 14 amino acids long. Trimming pared 9 bases from V and 2 bases from J, leaving 14 bases between. Written as DNA, the CDR3 is TGTGCCATAAGACCGGGCAGTGCTGGAAACACCATATATTTT. This translates into CAIRPGSAGNTIYF.

The chain uses TRBV20-1 and TRBJ1-2, with D hard to call. Germline lookup yields CDR1 DFQATT and CDR2 SNEGSKA (reference sequence). V lost 5 bases to trimming and J lost 0 bases, with 16 bases between them. This CDR3 is 15 amino acids long. The CDR3 DNA sequence: TGCAGTGCTCCTCCTCGGGAAGCTCCTAACTATGGCTACACCTTC. It translates to CSAPPREAPNYGYTF.

This clonotype was seen a single time. The chain employs TRBV19 and TRBJ1-2, with TRBD1 matching 7 bases. The ends lost 6 bases at V and 5 bases at J; junction bases unmatched: 9. The V gene's germline CDR1 is LNHDA and CDR2 SQIVND (reference sequence). The CDR3 sequence is 14 residues long. The CDR3 region is CASSAGQKIYGYTF. Here the CDR3 DNA reads TGTGCCAGTAGCGCGGGACAGAAGATATATGGCTACACCTTC.

The rearrangement uses TRBV28 and TRBJ1-3; the match to TRBD1 covers 7 bases. The CDR3 runs 16 residues. Unmatched junction bases numbered 5, after V lost 3 bases and J lost 0 bases. Germline CDR1 reads MDHEN; CDR2 reads SYDVKM. The CDR3 DNA sequence: TGTGCCAGCAGTTTCGAGGGGGCTTACTCTGGAAACACCATATATTTT. This sequence encodes CASSFEGAYSGNTIYF.

The J gene is TRBJ2-7, the V gene TRBV27, with a weak D call TRBD2 (5 bases). Germline V lookup: CDR1 MNHEY, CDR2 SMNVEV (reference sequence). The CDR3 loop spans 16 amino acids. V lost 5 bases and J 3 bases, leaving 20 bases between the germline ends. In DNA form, the CDR3 reads TGTGCCAGCAGTCGCCTCCCAGCGCCCCGGGGCTACGAGCAGTACTTC. Amino acids: CASSRLPAPRGYEQYF.

The chain recombines TRBV30 with TRBJ2-7; 7 positions match TRBD2. The germline CDR1 and CDR2 sequences are GTSNPN and SVGIG (reference sequence). The trim removed 4 bases at V and 0 bases at J, leaving 9 bases unmatched. The CDR3 is 15 amino acids. CDR3 in DNA: TGTGCCTGGAACTCGGGAGGCCTCGTCTCCTACGAGCAGTACTTC. Encoded protein: CAWNSGGLVSYEQYF.

In its sample, this clonotype was seen a few times. The chain uses TRBV12-5 and TRBJ2-7, with a weak D call TRBD1 (5 bases). Trimming removed 4 bases from V and 3 bases from J, with 10 bases in between. Germline V gene sequence: CDR1 LGHNT, CDR2 FRNRAP. This CDR3 is built from 13 residues. CDR3 sequence reads: CASGYGHYYEQYF. The CDR3 nucleotides read TGTGCTAGTGGTTACGGACACTACTACGAGCAGTACTTC.

The genes are TRBV27 and TRBJ2-1; D is possibly TRBD2 (6 bases). Trimming removed 5 bases at V and 9 bases at J, with 17 bases between. CDR1 is MNHEY and CDR2 is SMNVEV in the germline V gene (reference sequence). This CDR3 has 14 amino acids. CDR3 region: CASSRREALGEQFF. CDR3 nucleotides: TGTGCCAGCAGTCGGAGGGAGGCCCTCGGTGAGCAGTTCTTC.

This clonotype was seen a few times. The chain combines TRBV6-5 with TRBJ1-1, with D possibly being TRBD1 (5 bases). This CDR3 spans 14 amino acids. V dropped 0 bases and J dropped 1 base, with 6 bases sitting between them. Germline V gives CDR1 MNHEY, CDR2 SVGAGI. CDR3 coding DNA: TGTGCCAGCAGTTACTCTGGGGGGAACACTGAAGCTTTCTTT. This gives the protein CASSYSGGNTEAFF.

The chain employs TRBV5-6 and TRBJ1-1; 8 bases align to TRBD1. V shed 4 bases, J shed 1 base, and the junction held 9 bases outside the gene matches. The CDR3 spans 16 residues. Per germline, CDR1 SGHDT and CDR2 YYEEEE. CDR3 nucleotide sequence: TGTGCCAGCAGCGCCAGGCCAGGGGGCCAGAACACTGAAGCTTTCTTT. It specifies CASSARPGGQNTEAFF.

The chain is built from TRBV19 and TRBJ2-1; D is ambiguous. The CDR3 totals 15 residues. Trimming cost V 5 bases and J 2 bases, with 13 bases left between them. In germline, CDR1 is LNHDA, CDR2 SQIVND (reference sequence). Written as DNA, the CDR3 is TGTGCCAGTAGTTTTCCGGATGAAGCCTACAATGAGCAGTTCTTC. This sequence encodes CASSFPDEAYNEQFF.

The V and J genes are TRBV27 and TRBJ1-5; the match to TRBD1 covers 7 bases. The J segment lost 2 bases and the V segment lost 4 bases, leaving 5 bases of the junction unmatched. The germline CDR1 and CDR2 sequences are MNHEY and SMNVEV (reference sequence). CDR3 length: 15 residues. CDR3: CASSSATGGNQPQHF. CDR3 sequence (DNA): TGTGCCAGCAGTTCCGCAACAGGGGGCAATCAGCCCCAGCATTTT.

This clonotype appeared once. The rearrangement joins TRBV5-5 to TRBJ2-3, with D unresolved. The CDR3 length is 14 residues. CDR1 is SGHKS and CDR2 is YYEKEE in the germline V gene (reference sequence). Trimming took off 2 bases at V and 2 bases at J, with 9 bases between the two ends. CDR3 residues: CASSLVTYTDTQYF. CDR3 in DNA: TGTGCCAGCAGCTTAGTGACATACACAGATACGCAGTATTTT.

The gene calls are TRBV6-1 and TRBJ2-2; D is unresolved. V shed 7 bases and J shed 0 bases, with 12 bases lying between them. This CDR3 has 15 amino acids. The germline V gene has CDR1 MNHNS and CDR2 SASEGT. The CDR3 sequence: CASTHGFTNTGELFF. The CDR3 region has the DNA TGTGCCAGCACCCACGGATTCACGAACACCGGGGAGCTGTTTTTT.

V usage is TRBV30 and J usage is TRBJ1-1; D is uncertain. Germline CDR1 and CDR2: GTSNPN and SVGIG (reference sequence). The CDR3 is 12 amino acids. Trimming left V 2 bases short and J 5 bases short, with 9 bases between. In DNA form, the CDR3 reads TGTGCCTGGAGTACCATGGGGACTGAAGCTTTCTTT. It translates to CAWSTMGTEAFF. Complete variable domain (other parts from reference TRBV30 and TRBJ1-1): SQTIHQWPATLVQPVGSPLSLECTVEGTSNPNLYWYRQAAGRGLQLLFYSVGIGQISSEVPQNLSASRPQDRQFILSSKKLLLSDSGFYLCAWSTMGTEAFFGQGTRLTVV.